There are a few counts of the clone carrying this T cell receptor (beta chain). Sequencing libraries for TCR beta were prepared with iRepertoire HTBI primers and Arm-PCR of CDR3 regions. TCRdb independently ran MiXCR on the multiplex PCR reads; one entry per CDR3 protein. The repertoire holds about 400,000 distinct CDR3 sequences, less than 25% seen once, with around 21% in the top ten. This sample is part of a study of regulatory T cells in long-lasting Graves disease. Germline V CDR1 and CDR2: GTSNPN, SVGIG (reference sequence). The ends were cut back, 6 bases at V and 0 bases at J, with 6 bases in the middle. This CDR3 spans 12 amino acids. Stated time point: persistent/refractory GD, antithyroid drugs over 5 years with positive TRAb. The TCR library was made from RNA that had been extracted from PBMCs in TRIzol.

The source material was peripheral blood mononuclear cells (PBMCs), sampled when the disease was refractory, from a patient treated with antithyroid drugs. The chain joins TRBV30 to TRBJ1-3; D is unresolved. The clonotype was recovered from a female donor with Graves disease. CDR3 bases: TGTGCCTGCGGGAACTCTGGAAACACCATATATTTT. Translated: CACGNSGNTIYF.